The 23 T cell receptor beta chains listed next were all sequenced from one sample in a study of T cell changes during pregnancy in multiple sclerosis. Sequencing was performed with immunoSEQ multiplex PCR; in TCRdb, only in-frame clones are kept and a portion is missing. The sample shows roughly 85,000 clones, approximately 91% of them seen only once. The sequences come from peripheral blood, collected in the first trimester of pregnancy. Receptor source: a female donor with multiple sclerosis, enrolled in a pregnancy study.

The chain has TRBV6-5 and TRBJ2-7; D is unresolved. Looked up from germline, CDR1 is MNHEY and CDR2 is SVGAGI. V shed 6 bases and J shed 0 bases, with 12 bases lying between them. The CDR3 contains 14 residues. CDR3: CASSLISHSYEQYF. CDR3 coding DNA: TGTGCCAGCAGCCTTATAAGCCACTCCTACGAGCAGTACTTC.

This clone was seen just once. V and J are TRBV21-1 and TRBJ1-2. TRBV21-1 is noted as a pseudogene. This CDR3 comprises 19 residues. The CDR3 reads CASSKENGEGGVEDYGYTF. CDR3 nucleotides: TGTGCCAGCAGCAAAGAAAATGGGGAGGGGGGTGTCGAAGACTATGGCTACACCTTC.

This clone was counted a few times. This sequence joins TRBV6-4 and TRBJ2-3; the match to TRBD2 covers 10 bases. Trimming at V came to 5 bases and at J to 3 bases, leaving 5 bases not matched to a gene. Germline V gene lookup returns CDR1 MRHNA and CDR2 SNTAGT. This CDR3 is 15 amino acids long. CDR3 amino acids: CASSSGTSETDTQYF. CDR3 DNA: TGTGCCAGCAGTTCGGGGACTAGCGAGACAGATACGCAGTATTTT.

The V gene is TRBV5-8, the J gene TRBJ1-5; TRBD1 aligns across 10 bases. The germline CDR1 and CDR2 sequences are SGHTS and YDEGEE. This CDR3 comprises 16 residues. The junction had 6 bases not matched to a gene; V was cut back by 4 bases and J by 2 bases. CDR3 sequence (DNA): TGTGCCAGCAGCCTACGCGGGACAGGGGGCAATCAGCCCCAGCATTTT. It is translated as CASSLRGTGGNQPQHF.

The chain combines TRBV11-2 with TRBJ1-3; no clear D gene. The V and J ends lost 0 bases and 0 bases respectively, with 9 bases between them. Germline V CDR1 and CDR2: SGHAT, FQNNGV. This CDR3 spans 16 amino acids. As DNA, the CDR3 is TGTGCCAGCAGCTTAGAGCCTTGGCTCTCTGGAAACACCATATATTTT. The encoded protein is CASSLEPWLSGNTIYF.

This chain links TRBV19 with TRBJ2-7; 14 bases are a match to TRBD2. Germline V gene sequence: CDR1 LNHDA, CDR2 SQIVND (reference sequence). The length of the CDR3 is 15 residues. V shed 5 bases and J 3 bases; nucleotides not matched to a gene: 3. CDR3 sequence: CASSLGTSGSYEQYF. The DNA for the CDR3 is TGTGCCAGTAGTCTCGGGACTAGCGGGAGCTACGAGCAGTACTTC.

The CDR3 protein is CASSLSGELFF. CDR3 DNA sequence: TGCGCCAGCAGTCTGTCCGGGGAGCTGTTTTTT. V and J are TRBV5-1 and TRBJ2-2; D unclear. This CDR3 comprises 11 residues. V was cut by 5 bases and J by 6 bases, with 5 bases left in between. Germline values: CDR1 SGHRS, CDR2 YFSETQ.

The chain combines TRBV7-2 with TRBJ2-1, with 7 nucleotides matching TRBD1. This CDR3 is 15 amino acids long. Per germline, CDR1 SGHTA and CDR2 FQGNSA. With 1 base clipped from V and 4 bases from J, the junction kept 4 bases outside the gene matches. The CDR3 is CASSLGDRFYNEQFF. The CDR3 coding sequence is TGTGCCAGCAGCTTAGGGGACAGATTTTACAATGAGCAGTTCTTC.

This chain uses TRBV7-8 with TRBJ1-4; D unclear. The CDR3 extends over 15 amino acids. V was pared by 5 bases and J by 1 base, with 11 bases between. Germline CDR1 reads SGHVS; CDR2 reads FQNEAQ. CDR3 in amino acids: CASSRTEGTNEKLFF. CDR3 coding DNA: TGTGCCAGCAGCAGAACAGAGGGAACTAATGAAAAACTGTTTTTT.

The chain has TRBV5-5 and TRBJ1-5; D is possibly TRBD1 (5 bases). V was pared by 1 base and J by 2 bases, with 13 bases between. The CDR3 extends over 16 amino acids. Germline V gene sequence: CDR1 SGHKS, CDR2 YYEKEE (reference sequence). The CDR3 here is CASSLRGAGGNQPQHF. In DNA, the CDR3 is TGTGCCAGCAGCTTGCGCGGGGCCGGGGGCAATCAGCCCCAGCATTTT.

The rearrangement joins TRBV18 to TRBJ1-5, with TRBD1 identical over 10 bases. Germline assignment: CDR1 KGHSH and CDR2 LQKENI. This CDR3 spans 16 amino acids. Unmatched junction bases numbered 8, after V lost 3 bases and J lost 6 bases. The CDR3, as DNA: TGTGCCAGCTCACCCCCCGGGACAGGGGTTGCTCAGCCCCAGCATTTT. Protein sequence: CASSPPGTGVAQPQHF.

The rearrangement joins TRBV7-9 to TRBJ2-1; TRBD2 aligns across 8 bases. Trimming at V came to 3 bases and at J to 6 bases, leaving 7 bases not matched to a gene. Germline CDR1 SEHNR, CDR2 FQNEAQ (reference sequence). The CDR3 has 15 residues. CDR3 DNA sequence: TGTGCCAGCAGCTTCTTTAGCGGGATCTTCAATGAGCAGTTCTTC. Its protein product is CASSFFSGIFNEQFF.

J is TRBJ2-7 and V is TRBV20-1; no reliable D call. V was cut by 3 bases and J by 6 bases, with 9 bases left in between. The CDR3 covers 11 residues. From germline, CDR1 is DFQATT and CDR2 SNEGSKA (reference sequence). The DNA of the CDR3 is TGCAGTGCTAGTGCGTCACTCGAGCAGTACTTC. It specifies CSASASLEQYF.

V and J are TRBV5-4 and TRBJ1-2; D remains unclear. CDR1 and CDR2 (germline): SGHNT, YYREEE (reference sequence). The CDR3 has 15 amino acids. Trimming removed 0 bases from V and 8 bases from J, with 17 bases in between. In nucleotides, the CDR3 is TGTGCCAGCAGCTTGGCGCCAAAAACTATGGAGGGCTACACCTTC. Translating gives CASSLAPKTMEGYTF. The full variable domain, completed using reference TRBV5-4 and TRBJ1-2, is ETGVTQSPTHLIKTRGQQVTLRCSSQSGHNTVSWYQQALGQGPQFIFQYYREEENGRGNFPPRFSGLQFPNYSSELNVNALELDDSALYLCASSLAPKTMEGYTFGSGTRLTVV.

V usage is TRBV13 and J usage is TRBJ2-3; 8 bases map to TRBD1. CDR3 length: 14 amino acids. CDR1 and CDR2 from the germline V gene are PRHDT and FYEKMQ (reference sequence). The trim removed 3 bases at V and 5 bases at J, leaving 4 bases unmatched. Here the CDR3 reads CASSLGTGQDTQYF. CDR3 bases: TGTGCCAGCAGCTTGGGGACAGGACAAGATACGCAGTATTTT.

In DNA form, the CDR3 reads TGTGCCAGCAGTGGACTAGCGACGAATGAGCAGTTCTTC. It encodes CASSGLATNEQFF. The chain links TRBV6-1 to TRBJ2-1, with TRBD2 matching over 8 bases. The CDR3 covers 13 residues. V shed 4 bases and J 7 bases; nucleotides not matched to a gene: 3. The germline CDR1 and CDR2 sequences are MNHNS and SASEGT.

DNA for the CDR3: TGTGCCAGTAGTATCTCCTTTGGGGGGGGGTACTACGAGCAGTACTTC. Amino acid sequence: CASSISFGGGYYEQYF. This sequence joins TRBV19 and TRBJ2-7, with 7 bases fitting TRBD2. Germline V lookup: CDR1 LNHDA, CDR2 SQIVND (reference sequence). V lost 3 bases and J lost 3; bases outside the gene matches: 11. The length of the CDR3 is 16 residues. Filled out from reference TRBV19 and TRBJ2-7, the complete variable domain reads DGGITQSPKYLFRKEGQNVTLSCEQNLNHDAMYWYRQDPGQGLRLIYYSQIVNDFQKGDIAEGYSVSREKKESFPLTVTSAQKNPTAFYLCASSISFGGGYYEQYFGPGTRLTVT.

V gene TRBV2 combines with J gene TRBJ1-2, with 7 positions matching TRBD1. Unmatched junction bases numbered 4, after V lost 6 bases and J lost 0 bases. The CDR3 runs to 14 residues. CDR1 is SNHLY, CDR2 FYNNEI, per germline. The CDR3 DNA reads TGTGCCAGCAGAGGGACAGCGACTAACTATGGCTACACCTTC. It translates to CASRGTATNYGYTF. The whole variable domain, remainder taken from reference TRBV2 and TRBJ1-2, is EPEVTQTPSHQVTQMGQEVILRCVPISNHLYFYWYRQILGQKVEFLVSFYNNEISEKSEIFDDQFSVERPDGSNFTLKIRSTKLEDSAMYFCASRGTATNYGYTFGSGTRLTVV.

The chain joins TRBV6-1 to TRBJ1-3, with a tentative D call TRBD1 (6 bases). V was shortened by 4 bases and J by 0 bases, with 13 bases between the two germline ends. This CDR3 has 16 amino acids. The germline CDR1 and CDR2 sequences are MNHNS and SASEGT. The CDR3 protein is CASSAGHKSSGNTIYF. Written as DNA, the CDR3 is TGTGCCAGCAGTGCGGGACACAAGAGCTCTGGAAACACCATATATTTT.

V is TRBV27 and J is TRBJ1-2; the D is unclear. V lost 0 bases, J lost 8 bases, and 10 bases lay in between. The CDR3 has 13 residues. Germline V gene sequence: CDR1 MNHEY, CDR2 SMNVEV (reference sequence). In DNA, the CDR3 is TGTGCCAGCAGTTTATCGGAGAGGGCCGGCTACACCTTC. Translating it yields CASSLSERAGYTF.

The rearrangement joins TRBV6-4 to TRBJ2-5, with a weak D call TRBD1 (5 bases). The V gene's germline CDR1 is MRHNA and CDR2 SNTAGT. The CDR3 has 13 residues. Deletions cut 5 bases from V and 1 base from J, with 8 bases between. For the CDR3, the DNA is TGTGCCAGCAGTCTCGACAGCCAAGAGACCCAGTACTTC. It is translated as CASSLDSQETQYF.

V and J are TRBV5-1 and TRBJ2-3; 7 bases map to TRBD2. The V gene end was trimmed by 5 bases and the J gene end by 6 bases; junction bases not matched to a gene: 12. Germline CDR1 reads SGHRS; CDR2 reads YFSETQ. CDR3 length: 15 amino acids. CDR3 DNA: TGCGCCAGCAGACGGGGGGTTGGGGTTTCGGATACGCAGTATTTT. It is translated as CASRRGVGVSDTQYF.

The V and J genes are TRBV25-1 and TRBJ2-1; D not certain. The V end was cut by 4 bases, the J end by 10 bases, with 14 bases between. This CDR3 is built from 13 residues. Germline V gene sequence: CDR1 MGHDK, CDR2 SYGVNS. The CDR3 DNA is TGTGCCAGCAGTGTAGCTTACGCCGACGAGCAGTTCTTC. It codes for CASSVAYADEQFF. Supplemented by reference TRBV25-1 and TRBJ2-1, the full variable domain reads EADIYQTPRYLVIGTGKKITLECSQTMGHDKMYWYQQDPGMELHLIHYSYGVNSTEKGDLSSESTVSRIRTEHFPLTLESARPSHTSQYLCASSVAYADEQFFGPGTRLTVL.